The 29 T cell receptor beta chains presented below share a single source sample, sequenced in a study of cytomegalovirus exposure and HLA in healthy donors. PCR employed 60 Vbeta and 13 Jbeta primers. Repertoires were generated with immunoSEQ multiplex PCR, while TCRdb's copy carries only in-frame clones and drops some. The sample yields roughly 190,000 clones, around 83% seen once. Source material: PBMCs. Receptors were obtained from a man aged 35-49 years in good health and CMV-seropositive.

The chain links TRBV9 to TRBJ1-1, with D maybe TRBD1 (5 bases). The germline CDR1 and CDR2 sequences are SGDLS and YYNGEE. There are 15 residues in the CDR3. V lost 6 bases, J lost 2 bases, and 17 bases lay in between. DNA for the CDR3: TGTGCCAGCACCCGCACGCTGACAGATAACACTGAAGCTTTCTTT. Amino acid sequence: CASTRTLTDNTEAFF.

The chain couples TRBV4-1 to TRBJ2-5, with D hard to call. The better agreement between TRBJ2-7 and the DNA end casts doubt on the J call. The CDR3 is 15 residues long. Germline assignment: CDR1 MGHRA and CDR2 YSYEKL. The CDR3 coding sequence is TGCGCCAGCAACCCGGAGATCTCAAGGAGTTCCGAGCAGTACTTC. It is translated as CASNPEISRSSEQYF.

This clone is a singleton in its sample. The chain carries TRBV9 and TRBJ2-5; 7 bases map to TRBD2. Germline V gives CDR1 SGDLS, CDR2 YYNGEE. The CDR3 is made up of 14 amino acids. Germline trimming cut 0 bases from V and 2 bases from J; bases unmatched to any gene: 1. DNA of the CDR3: TGTGCCAGCAGCGTAGTGGGGGGGCAAGAGACCCAGTACTTC. This gives the protein CASSVVGGQETQYF.

The chain couples TRBV6-5 to TRBJ2-5, with D possibly being TRBD1 (5 bases). TRBJ2-7 explains the end of the DNA better; the J call may be wrong. Germline V gives CDR1 MNHEY, CDR2 SVGAGI. CDR3 length: 15 residues. Here the CDR3 reads CASSYALQESYEQYF. As DNA, the CDR3 is TGTGCCAGCAGTTACGCCTTACAGGAATCCTACGAGCAGTACTTC.

In its sample, this clone was seen a few times. V gene TRBV29-1 combines with J gene TRBJ2-3; D is perhaps TRBD2 (7 bases). V was clipped by 6 bases and J by 1 base, with 17 bases between them. Germline lookup yields CDR1 SQVTM and CDR2 ANQGSEA. The CDR3 sequence is 15 residues long. The CDR3 nucleotides read TGCAGCGTCGCAGGGGAGGGCGGGGGCACAGATACGCAGTATTTT. Amino acid sequence: CSVAGEGGGTDTQYF.

The chain joins TRBV4-2 to TRBJ2-5; a possible D gene is TRBD1 (6 bases). The CDR3 contains 15 residues. V was trimmed by 2 bases and J by 2 bases, leaving 12 bases between them. CDR1 and CDR2 (germline): LGHNA, YNFKEQ. This chain's CDR3 is CASSQPTGSQETQYF. The CDR3 DNA reads TGTGCCAGCAGCCAACCTACAGGGTCACAAGAGACCCAGTACTTC.

The chain recombines TRBV4-1 with TRBJ2-2, with TRBD2 identical over 7 bases. The V gene's germline CDR1 is MGHRA and CDR2 YSYEKL. V was clipped by 2 bases and J by 6 bases; unmatched bases: 3. This CDR3 is built from 14 residues. Here the CDR3 DNA reads TGCGCCAGCAGCCAACCCACTAGCGCCGGGGAGCTGTTTTTT. Amino acid sequence: CASSQPTSAGELFF.

This clone appeared once. The chain carries TRBV7-8 and TRBJ2-3; 14 bases are shared with TRBD2. J lost 4 bases, V lost 5 bases, and 5 bases had no gene match. Germline V lookup: CDR1 SGHVS, CDR2 FQNEAQ. The CDR3 length is 16 residues. The chain's CDR3 is CASSPGTSGSADTQYF. CDR3 bases: TGTGCCAGCAGCCCGGGGACTAGCGGGAGTGCAGATACGCAGTATTTT.

V and J are TRBV11-3 and TRBJ2-7; TRBD1 aligns across 9 bases. This CDR3 spans 14 amino acids. Per germline, CDR1 SGHNT and CDR2 YENEEA. The V gene end was trimmed by 3 bases and the J gene end by 3 bases; junction bases not matched to a gene: 3. The CDR3 region is CASSFRDRDYEQYF. The CDR3 nucleotides are TGTGCCAGCAGCTTCCGGGACAGGGACTACGAGCAGTACTTC. Complete variable domain (other parts from reference TRBV11-3 and TRBJ2-7): EAGVVQSPRYKIIEKKQPVAFWCNPISGHNTLYWYLQNLGQGPELLIRYENEEAVDDSQLPKDRFSAERLKGVDSTLKIQPAELGDSAVYLCASSFRDRDYEQYFGPGTRLTVT.

On this clone itself: One junction end does not reproduce the germline sequence, and a read error may be involved. The chain combines TRBV27 with TRBJ2-7; 8 bases map to TRBD1. The CDR3 runs to 12 residues. Germline V gene sequence: CDR1 MNHEY, CDR2 SMNVEV (reference sequence). CDR3 bases: TGTGTCAGCAGGGGGCAACTCTACGAGCAGTACTTC. Its protein is CVSRGQLYEQYF.

The chain combines TRBV4-1 with TRBJ2-7; 11 bases line up with TRBD1. The CDR3 sequence is 15 residues long. After removal of 4 bases from V and 6 bases from J, the junction contained 8 bases not matched to a gene. Germline V lookup: CDR1 MGHRA, CDR2 YSYEKL. The CDR3 loop reads CASSPGQGALREQYF. The CDR3 bases are TGCGCCAGCAGCCCCGGACAGGGGGCACTGCGCGAGCAGTACTTC.

CDR3 DNA sequence: TGTGCCAGCAGAAACAGGGATTGGGCAGGCTACGAGCAGTACTTC. This translates into CASRNRDWAGYEQYF. This chain links TRBV6-6 with TRBJ2-7, with D possibly being TRBD1 (6 bases). Germline V gene lookup returns CDR1 MNHNY and CDR2 SVGAGI (reference sequence). Trimming removed 6 bases at V and 3 bases at J, with 18 bases between. The CDR3 contains 15 residues.

This chain connects TRBV4-1 to TRBJ2-1; D gene unclear. CDR1 MGHRA and CDR2 YSYEKL come from the germline V gene. Trimming removed 0 bases from V and 11 bases from J, with 11 bases in between. The CDR3 extends over 13 amino acids. CDR3 protein: CASSQDLTTQQFF. CDR3 nucleotide sequence: TGCGCCAGCAGCCAAGATCTAACTACACAGCAGTTCTTC.

As DNA, the CDR3 is TGCGCCAGCAGCACCGACGGGACTCTAGAAAAACTGTTTTTT. Translating it yields CASSTDGTLEKLFF. V gene TRBV5-1 combines with J gene TRBJ1-4; D is perhaps TRBD1 (5 bases). The CDR3 has 14 residues. Looked up from germline, CDR1 is SGHRS and CDR2 is YFSETQ. V lost 4 bases to trimming and J lost 8 bases, with 15 bases between them.

The chain links TRBV30 to TRBJ1-5; 9 nucleotides match TRBD1. After removal of 3 bases from V and 7 bases from J, the junction contained 7 bases not matched to a gene. CDR1 is GTSNPN and CDR2 is SVGIG in the germline V gene (reference sequence). The CDR3 totals 14 residues. CDR3: CAWRPQGARQPQHF. The CDR3 bases are TGTGCCTGGAGGCCACAGGGGGCTCGGCAGCCCCAGCATTTT.

This chain joins TRBV9 and TRBJ2-7; TRBD1 matches 8 bases. J was trimmed by 1 base and V by 3 bases; bases with no gene match: 6. The CDR3 has 15 residues. CDR1 is SGDLS, CDR2 YYNGEE, per germline. Here the CDR3 DNA reads TGTGCCAGCAGCGCAACAGGGGGATTTTCCTACGAGCAGTACTTC. Its translation is CASSATGGFSYEQYF.

This chain uses TRBV5-1 with TRBJ2-7, with 10 bases matching TRBD2. V gave up 5 bases and J gave up 2 bases; unmatched junction bases: 4. CDR3 size: 14 residues. Looked up from germline, CDR1 is SGHRS and CDR2 is YFSETQ. CDR3 protein: CASSRTSGTYEQYF. CDR3 coding DNA: TGCGCCAGCAGTCGGACTAGCGGAACCTACGAGCAGTACTTC.

This chain uses TRBV5-1 with TRBJ2-7; TRBD1 aligns across 7 bases. The CDR3 is made up of 12 amino acids. CDR1 SGHRS and CDR2 YFSETQ come from the germline V gene. Unmatched junction bases numbered 2, after V lost 4 bases and J lost 4 bases. The CDR3, as DNA: TGCGCCAGCAGCCAACAGGGGTACGAGCAGTACTTC. It encodes CASSQQGYEQYF.

This chain links TRBV5-1 with TRBJ2-7, with a tentative D call TRBD2 (5 bases). V gave up 4 bases and J gave up 0 bases, with 11 bases separating them. The germline V gene has CDR1 SGHRS and CDR2 YFSETQ. CDR3 length: 14 amino acids. The CDR3 DNA is TGCGCCAGCAGCCCATCCGGGGACTCCTACGAGCAGTACTTC. Amino acids: CASSPSGDSYEQYF. The full variable domain, rest sourced from reference TRBV5-1 and TRBJ2-7, is KAGVTQTPRYLIKTRGQQVTLSCSPISGHRSVSWYQQTPGQGLQFLFEYFSETQRNKGNFPGRFSGRQFSNSRSEMNVSTLELGDSALYLCASSPSGDSYEQYFGPGTRLTVT.

The CDR3 reads CANTVGGTSSYEQYF. The CDR3 nucleotides are TGTGCCAATACAGTCGGGGGAACGAGCTCCTACGAGCAGTACTTC. This chain links TRBV21-1 with TRBJ2-7; the DNA was not used to check the table's D call, TRBD2. TRBV21-1 represents a pseudogene. The CDR3 totals 15 residues.

CDR3 protein: CASSPGLAWGVRYEQYF. Written as DNA, the CDR3 is TGTGCCAGCAGCCCGGGACTAGCGTGGGGGGTCCGCTACGAGCAGTACTTC. The chain couples TRBV5-8 to TRBJ2-7, with 10 bases lining up with TRBD2. The germline V gene encodes CDR1 SGHTS and CDR2 YDEGEE. The CDR3 length is 17 residues. Losses at the gene ends were 4 bases for V and 3 bases for J; bases not matched to a gene: 13.

The chain carries TRBV15 and TRBJ2-5; TRBD1 aligns across 12 bases. The V gene end was trimmed by 1 base and the J gene end by 5 bases; junction bases not matched to a gene: 5. Germline loops: CDR1 LNHNV, CDR2 YYDKDF (reference sequence). This CDR3 is built from 16 residues. CDR3 in DNA: TGTGCCACCAGCAGAGCAGGGGGACAGGGGGCTGAGACCCAGTACTTC. It codes for CATSRAGGQGAETQYF.

This clone showed up just a few times. The chain employs TRBV28 and TRBJ2-7, with D uncertain. CDR3 size: 13 residues. Trimming took off 8 bases at V and 1 base at J, with 12 bases between the two ends. Germline CDR1 MDHEN, CDR2 SYDVKM. The CDR3 loop reads CASGLPRSYEQYF. Written as DNA, the CDR3 is TGTGCCAGCGGTCTCCCTCGGTCCTACGAGCAGTACTTC.

The rearrangement uses TRBV5-4 and TRBJ2-7; 12 bases line up with TRBD2. CDR3 length: 15 residues. With V trimmed by 5 bases and J by 6 bases, 9 bases remained unmatched. CDR1 and CDR2 (germline): SGHNT, YYREEE (reference sequence). The CDR3 spells CASSFSLAGGTEQYF. The CDR3 nucleotides read TGTGCCAGCAGTTTTTCACTAGCGGGAGGAACCGAGCAGTACTTC.

The chain combines TRBV19 with TRBJ2-7; 7 bases fit TRBD2. With V trimmed by 2 bases and J by 4 bases, 5 bases remained unmatched. The CDR3 runs to 14 residues. Germline values: CDR1 LNHDA, CDR2 SQIVND (reference sequence). CDR3 sequence (DNA): TGTGCCAGTAGTATAACGGGAGGCTATTACGAGCAGTACTTC. Translation: CASSITGGYYEQYF.

The rearrangement uses TRBV10-3 and TRBJ1-3, with TRBD1 matching over 7 bases. CDR1 is ENHRY, CDR2 SYGVKD, per germline. Germline trimming cut 6 bases from V and 2 bases from J; bases unmatched to any gene: 7. The CDR3 has 15 residues. The CDR3 protein is CAIRTTGPTGNTIYF. CDR3 DNA sequence: TGTGCCATCAGAACGACAGGGCCGACTGGAAACACCATATATTTT.

This sequence joins TRBV5-1 and TRBJ2-7; 8 bases match TRBD2. The CDR3 totals 14 residues. CDR1 is SGHRS, CDR2 YFSETQ, per germline. Germline trimming cut 7 bases from V and 0 bases from J; bases unmatched to any gene: 6. The CDR3 sequence: CASCPSGSSYEQYF. The CDR3 DNA follows: TGCGCCAGCTGCCCCAGCGGGAGCTCCTACGAGCAGTACTTC.

This clone was detected once. The J gene is TRBJ2-3, the V gene TRBV2; D is unclear. Germline assignment: CDR1 SNHLY and CDR2 FYNNEI. The CDR3 has 11 residues. Trimming took off 9 bases at V and 3 bases at J, with 7 bases between the two ends. As DNA, the CDR3 is TGTGCCAGGCGAGTTACAGATACGCAGTATTTT. Protein sequence: CARRVTDTQYF.

V is TRBV5-1 and J is TRBJ1-1; 9 bases line up with TRBD1. The CDR3 totals 15 residues. The germline CDR1 and CDR2 sequences are SGHRS and YFSETQ. V shed 0 bases, J shed 8 bases, and the junction held 8 bases outside the gene matches. The CDR3 loop is CASSLDRDRVTEAFF. The CDR3 region has the DNA TGCGCCAGCAGCTTGGACCGGGACAGGGTTACCGAAGCTTTCTTT.